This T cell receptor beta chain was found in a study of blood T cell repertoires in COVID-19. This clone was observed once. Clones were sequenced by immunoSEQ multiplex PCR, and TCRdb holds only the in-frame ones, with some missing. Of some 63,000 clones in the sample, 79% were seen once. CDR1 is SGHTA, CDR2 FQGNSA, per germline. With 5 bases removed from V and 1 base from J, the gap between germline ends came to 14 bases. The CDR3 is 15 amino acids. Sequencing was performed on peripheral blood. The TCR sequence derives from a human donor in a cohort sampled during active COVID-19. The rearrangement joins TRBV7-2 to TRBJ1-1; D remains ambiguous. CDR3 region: CASSPRPHQNTEAFF. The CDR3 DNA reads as TGTGCCAGCAGCCCTAGGCCGCACCAGAACACTGAAGCTTTCTTT.